The rows below give T cell receptor beta chains drawn from one sample of a study of cytomegalovirus exposure and HLA in healthy donors. The table came from immunoSEQ multiplex PCR; TCRdb's copy has only in-frame clones and leaves some out. Here the sample table reports about 200,000 clones. Sequenced: PBMCs. Every receptor here comes from a girl aged 2 to 10 in good health and CMV-seropositive. Both conserved end residues are part of each CDR3. The D gene is left open where the match is weak.

j_call | d_call | v_call | cdr3_aa | cdr3_nt
TRBJ2-2 | . | TRBV28 | CASSFYRANTGELFF | TGTGCCAGCAGTTTTTATCGGGCGAACACCGGGGAGCTGTTTTTT
TRBJ2-7 | . | TRBV27 | CASSLSGGGSYEQYF | TGTGCCAGCAGTTTATCAGGGGGTGGGTCCTACGAGCAGTACTTC
TRBJ1-4 | TRBD1 | TRBV5-1 | CASRPGTVNEKLFF | TGCGCCAGCAGGCCCGGGACAGTTAATGAAAAACTGTTTTTT
TRBJ1-5 | . | TRBV27 | CASSGWGGEEPQHF | TGTGCCAGCAGCGGCTGGGGGGGAGAGGAGCCCCAGCATTTT
TRBJ1-2 | TRBD1 | TRBV19 | CASKGTEQYGYTF | TGTGCCAGTAAAGGGACAGAACAATATGGCTACACCTTC
TRBJ1-5 | . | TRBV28 | CASRTGVPGSQPQHF | TGTGCCAGCCGAACGGGCGTTCCCGGGAGTCAGCCCCAGCATTTT
TRBJ2-7 | TRBD2 | TRBV7-9 | CASSLAPGLAAYEQYF | TGTGCCAGCAGCTTAGCCCCGGGACTAGCGGCCTACGAGCAGTACTTC
TRBJ1-2 | . | TRBV27 | CASSSFGDQSYGYTF | TGTGCCAGCAGTTCGTTCGGGGATCAGAGCTATGGCTACACCTTC
TRBJ2-2 | . | TRBV5-6 | CASSLWRQVLLPGELFF | TGTGCCAGCAGCTTGTGGAGACAGGTCTTACTGCCCGGGGAGCTGTTTTTT
TRBJ2-1 | TRBD1 | TRBV28 | CASSPQGASSYNEQFF | TGTGCCAGCAGTCCGCAGGGGGCCTCTTCCTACAATGAGCAGTTCTTC
TRBJ1-5 | TRBD1 | TRBV28 | CASSLYRGNQPQHF | TGTGCCAGCAGTCTATACAGGGGGAATCAGCCCCAGCATTTT
TRBJ2-5 | TRBD1 | TRBV19 | CASKPGQGAETQYF | TGTGCCAGTAAGCCGGGACAGGGGGCAGAGACCCAGTACTTC
TRBJ2-4 | . | TRBV9 | CASSVGPTRGGNIQYF | TGTGCCAGCAGCGTAGGGCCGACTAGGGGAGGAAACATTCAGTACTTC
TRBJ2-2 | TRBD2 | TRBV11-2 | CASSSSGTRGTGELFF | TGTGCCAGCAGCTCGAGCGGGACCCGGGGGACCGGGGAGCTGTTTTTT
TRBJ2-7 | . | TRBV5-1 | CASKGQSSYEQYF | TGCGCCAGCAAGGGGCAAAGCTCCTACGAGCAGTACTTC
TRBJ2-2 | TRBD1 | TRBV19 | CASSIDLGRTGAGELFF | TGTGCCAGTAGTATAGATCTCGGGCGGACAGGGGCCGGGGAGCTGTTTTTT
TRBJ2-4 | . | TRBV10-2 | CASSEGGMDIQYF | TGCGCCAGCAGTGAGGGCGGCATGGACATTCAGTACTTC
TRBJ2-7 | . | TRBV7-9 | CASSLAEGGWREQYF | TGTGCCAGCAGCTTAGCCGAGGGGGGGTGGCGCGAGCAGTACTTC
TRBJ1-6 | TRBD1 | TRBV7-2 | CASSTRDRGSSPLHF | TGTGCCAGCAGCACACGGGACAGGGGCAGTTCACCCCTCCACTTT
TRBJ1-1 | TRBD1 | TRBV28 | CASSDRGGNTEAFF | TGTGCCAGCTCAGACAGGGGGGGGAACACTGAAGCTTTCTTT
TRBJ2-7 | TRBD2 | TRBV9 | CASSVTSGGYEQYF | TGTGCCAGCAGCGTTACTAGCGGGGGCTACGAGCAGTACTTC
TRBJ2-7 | TRBD1 | TRBV29-1 | CSVGGTGVFNEQYF | TGCAGCGTTGGTGGGACAGGGGTGTTCAACGAGCAGTACTTC
TRBJ1-5 | TRBD1 | TRBV6-1 | CASSALGQGGGQPQHF | TGTGCCAGCAGTGCCCTAGGACAGGGGGGGGGTCAGCCCCAGCATTTT
TRBJ2-7 | TRBD2 | TRBV5-5 | CASSLQAGDYEQYF | TGTGCCAGCAGCTTGCAAGCGGGAGACTACGAGCAGTACTTC
TRBJ2-6 | TRBD2 | TRBV28 | CASSLLTGGNSGANVLTF | TGTGCCAGCAGTTTATTAACGGGAGGTAACTCTGGGGCCAACGTCCTGACTTTC
TRBJ1-2 | . | TRBV7-9 | CASSSRGGLTVNNYGYTF | TGTGCCAGCAGCTCAAGGGGGGGGCTGACAGTCAATAACTATGGCTACACCTTC
TRBJ2-7 | TRBD2 | TRBV30 | CAWRSGKGLLPYEQYF | TGTGCCTGGAGAAGCGGGAAAGGACTTCTACCCTACGAGCAGTACTTC
TRBJ2-4 | TRBD1 | TRBV10-1 | CASSPGQGGSAKNIQYF | TGCGCCAGCAGTCCGGGACAGGGCGGTTCGGCCAAAAACATTCAGTACTTC
TRBJ1-2 | . | TRBV18 | CASSPGERDRYTF | TGTGCCAGCTCACCGGGGGAGCGGGATCGCTACACCTTC
TRBJ2-7 | TRBD2 | TRBV11-2 | CASSPTSGSIYEQYF | TGTGCCAGCAGCCCGACTAGCGGGAGCATCTACGAGCAGTACTTC
TRBJ2-7 | . | TRBV10-3 | CASVGGSTYEQYF | TGTGCCAGCGTTGGAGGGTCGACCTACGAGCAGTACTTC
TRBJ1-3 | TRBD1 | TRBV11-2 | CASSLANRGYSGNTIYF | TGTGCCAGCAGCTTAGCGAACAGGGGCTACTCTGGAAACACCATATATTTT
TRBJ2-7 | TRBD1 | TRBV6-1 | CASTRTGGRDEQYF | TGTGCCAGCACAAGGACAGGGGGCCGGGACGAGCAGTACTTC
TRBJ2-1 | . | TRBV7-7 | CASSPPGAYNEQFF | TGTGCTAGCAGCCCCCCGGGGGCCTACAATGAGCAGTTCTTC
TRBJ2-5 | TRBD1 | TRBV28 | CASSSGQGPGEQYF | TGTGCCAGCAGTTCGGGACAGGGGCCAGGGGAGCAGTACTTC
TRBJ2-1 | . | TRBV28 | CATRSFNEQFF | TGTGCCACTAGGAGCTTCAATGAGCAGTTCTTC
TRBJ2-5 | . | TRBV7-3 | CASSLQDQETQYF | TGTGCCAGCAGCCTACAGGACCAAGAGACCCAGTACTTC
TRBJ2-7 | . | TRBV4-1 | CASSQEDLTSSYEQYF | TGCGCCAGCAGCCAAGAGGATCTAACTAGCTCTTACGAGCAGTACTTC
TRBJ1-5 | TRBD1 | TRBV28 | CASSVSYRGQDQPQHF | TGTGCCAGCAGTGTATCATACAGGGGGCAGGATCAGCCCCAGCATTTT
TRBJ2-1 | TRBD2 | TRBV5-4 | CASSVEGLARNEQFF | TGTGCCAGCAGCGTTGAGGGACTAGCGAGGAATGAGCAGTTCTTC
TRBJ2-7 | TRBD1 | TRBV5-1 | CASSLTGDRGYEQYF | TGCGCCAGCAGCCTAACGGGGGACAGGGGTTACGAGCAGTACTTC
TRBJ1-2 | TRBD1 | TRBV5-4 | CASSQGQPLNYGYTF | TGTGCCAGCAGCCAGGGACAGCCACTTAACTATGGCTACACCTTC
TRBJ2-2 | . | TRBV5-1 | CASSLVPQGGMGSGELFF | TGCGCCAGCAGCTTGGTCCCGCAGGGCGGTATGGGGTCCGGGGAGCTGTTTTTT
TRBJ2-5 | TRBD1 | TRBV6-5 | CASSTITGGLGEQYF | TGTGCCAGCAGCACGATCACAGGGGGCTTGGGGGAGCAGTACTTC
TRBJ1-2 | . | TRBV6-1 | CASSDARYGYTF | TGTGCCAGCAGTGATGCCCGGTATGGCTACACCTTC
TRBJ2-5 | TRBD1 | TRBV10-3 | CAISTGQGAQETQYF | TGTGCCATCAGTACCGGACAGGGTGCCCAAGAGACCCAGTACTTC
TRBJ2-7 | TRBD1 | TRBV10-3 | CAISDDRANREQYF | TGTGCCATCAGCGACGACAGGGCCAACCGCGAGCAGTACTTC
TRBJ2-3 | . | TRBV7-8 | CASSLYPGSREQYF | TGTGCCAGCAGCTTGTACCCCGGGTCGAGAGAGCAGTATTTT
TRBJ2-2 | . | TRBV6-6 | CASMATGELFF | TGTGCCAGCATGGCCACCGGGGAGCTGTTTTTT
TRBJ1-2 | . | TRBV6-1 | CASSDNIFNGYTF | TGTGCCAGCTCGGACAACATCTTTAATGGCTACACCTTC
TRBJ2-4 | . | TRBV7-9 | CASSPEVSGKNIQYF | TGTGCCAGCAGCCCAGAGGTTTCGGGTAAAAACATTCAGTACTTC
TRBJ1-3 | TRBD1 | TRBV29-1 | CSVGGDRNTIYF | TGCAGCGTTGGGGGGGACAGGAACACCATATATTTT